This TCR beta chain is from a study of control samples from healthy donors and cancer patients. Trimming took off 6 bases at V and 1 base at J, with 10 bases between the two ends. Germline V gene sequence: CDR1 MGHDK, CDR2 SYGVNS. There are 13 residues in the CDR3. Method: immunoSEQ multiplex PCR; TCRdb's copy keeps in-frame clones and lacks some. The table lists some 140,000 clones, 85% to 90% of them singletons. This receptor was taken from a man aged 50 to 59 with head and neck cancer. The chain combines TRBV25-1 with TRBJ2-7; D remains ambiguous. The sequencing input was PBMCs. The chain's CDR3 is CASRSGMSYEQYF. The CDR3, as DNA: TGTGCCAGCAGGTCGGGTATGTCCTACGAGCAGTACTTC.